A single sample gave rise to the 22 T cell receptor beta chains below, sequenced in a study of OX40 agonist ivuxolimab in advanced cancers. TCRdb's copy holds only in-frame clones and misses some; the assay was immunoSEQ multiplex PCR. Of approximately 65,000 clones listed, more than 70% are singletons. Sequencing used CD4+ or CD8+ T cells sorted from blood, obtained in a trial of the OX40 agonist ivuxolimab. The receptor set was obtained from an adult with an advanced solid tumor such as melanoma, head and neck, liver or kidney cancer.

The chain uses TRBV2 and TRBJ1-5, with 7 bases aligning to TRBD1. V was clipped by 6 bases and J by 6 bases; unmatched bases: 11. The CDR3 runs to 15 residues. Germline lookup yields CDR1 SNHLY and CDR2 FYNNEI. This CDR3 reads CASSLGTATSQPQHF. For the CDR3, the DNA is TGTGCCAGCAGCCTTGGGACAGCGACGAGTCAGCCCCAGCATTTT.

The chain employs TRBV7-2 and TRBJ2-2; D ambiguous. The CDR3 covers 14 residues. The V gene lost 1 base and the J gene lost 6 bases, with 9 bases spanning the gap. Germline loops: CDR1 SGHTA, CDR2 FQGNSA. As DNA, the CDR3 is TGTGCCAGCAGCTTAGGGTACTTGGCCGGGGAGCTGTTTTTT. Translation gives CASSLGYLAGELFF.

The chain combines TRBV15 with TRBJ1-4; possible D gene TRBD1, 5 bases. The V gene lost 3 bases and the J gene lost 2 bases, with 10 bases spanning the gap. This CDR3 has 15 amino acids. Germline V CDR1 and CDR2: LNHNV, YYDKDF (reference sequence). DNA for the CDR3: TGTGCCACCAGCAGGCCCAGGGTGACTAATGAAAAACTGTTTTTT. Protein product: CATSRPRVTNEKLFF.

This sequence joins TRBV6-1 and TRBJ1-5; 9 nucleotides line up with TRBD1. From germline, CDR1 is MNHNS and CDR2 SASEGT. This CDR3 comprises 14 residues. With 6 bases clipped from V and 4 bases from J, the junction kept 4 bases outside the gene matches. The CDR3, as DNA: TGTGCCAGCAGGGACAGGGGACAAAATCAGCCCCAGCATTTT. It yields the protein CASRDRGQNQPQHF.

V gene TRBV2 combines with J gene TRBJ2-2; tentatively, D is TRBD2 (6 bases). The CDR3 has 16 amino acids. Germline V lookup: CDR1 SNHLY, CDR2 FYNNEI. The germline V and J ends were trimmed by 5 bases and 0 bases, with 13 bases remaining between them. The CDR3 protein is CASSLAGTANTGELFF. CDR3 DNA sequence: TGTGCCAGCAGTCTTGCCGGGACTGCGAACACCGGGGAGCTGTTTTTT.

V gene TRBV7-6 combines with J gene TRBJ1-5; 10 bases agree with TRBD1. Trimming at V came to 1 base and at J to 5 bases, leaving 5 bases not matched to a gene. The CDR3 loop spans 16 amino acids. Germline loops: CDR1 SGHVS, CDR2 FNYEAQ. The CDR3, as DNA: TGTGCCAGCAGCTTAGGGCCCGGACAGGGGGATCAGCCCCAGCATTTT. Encoded protein: CASSLGPGQGDQPQHF.

The chain has TRBV5-1 and TRBJ2-1, with D perhaps TRBD1 (6 bases). V was trimmed by 7 bases and J by 8 bases, leaving 16 bases between them. Germline loops: CDR1 SGHRS, CDR2 YFSETQ. CDR3 length: 13 residues. The CDR3: CASANTGSHEQFF. Written as DNA, the CDR3 is TGCGCCAGCGCGAATACAGGGTCCCATGAGCAGTTCTTC.

V usage is TRBV7-9 and J usage is TRBJ2-1, with a weak D call TRBD1 (6 bases). Deletions cut 2 bases from V and 4 bases from J, with 15 bases between. This CDR3 spans 16 amino acids. Germline V gene sequence: CDR1 SEHNR, CDR2 FQNEAQ (reference sequence). DNA for the CDR3: TGTGCCAGCAGCTTACTACAGGGAAGTTTTTACAATGAGCAGTTCTTC. It translates to CASSLLQGSFYNEQFF.

V gene TRBV5-1 combines with J gene TRBJ2-5, with D hard to call. Germline V gene sequence: CDR1 SGHRS, CDR2 YFSETQ. The CDR3 extends over 14 amino acids. Trimming took 4 bases from V and 4 from J, leaving 14 bases between them. CDR3 in DNA: TGCGCCAGCAGCCCAGGTAGTATGGGAGAGACCCAGTACTTC. As protein: CASSPGSMGETQYF.

The J gene is TRBJ2-7, the V gene TRBV14; D is perhaps TRBD1 or TRBD2 (5 bases each). V lost 1 base and J 5 bases, leaving 18 bases between the germline ends. The CDR3 has 16 amino acids. CDR1 and CDR2 from the germline V gene are SGHDN and FVKESK. CDR3 amino acids: CASSQGDGTFGNEQYF. The CDR3 DNA sequence: TGTGCCAGCAGCCAAGGTGACGGGACGTTTGGAAACGAGCAGTACTTC.

The chain employs TRBV18 and TRBJ1-2; D gene uncertain. V was shortened by 2 bases and J by 5 bases, with 9 bases between the two germline ends. Germline CDR1 is KGHSH and CDR2 is LQKENI. The CDR3 extends over 13 amino acids. The CDR3 sequence is CASSPRADYGYTF. In nucleotides, the CDR3 is TGTGCCAGCTCACCAAGGGCAGATTATGGCTACACCTTC.

V usage is TRBV11-2 and J usage is TRBJ2-2; D may be TRBD1 (6 bases). The germline V and J ends were trimmed by 4 bases and 4 bases, with 13 bases remaining between them. This CDR3 contains 15 residues. CDR1 and CDR2 from the germline V gene are SGHAT and FQNNGV. The CDR3 DNA follows: TGTGCCAGCAGCTCCTTGCAGGGGCCCACCGGGGAGCTGTTTTTT. Translating gives CASSSLQGPTGELFF.

The chain carries TRBV5-1 and TRBJ2-5; unclear D gene. Trimming left V 0 bases short and J 5 bases short, with 11 bases between. Germline CDR1 is SGHRS and CDR2 is YFSETQ. This CDR3 has 14 residues. CDR3: CASSLVRTSETQYF. For the CDR3, the DNA is TGCGCCAGCAGCTTGGTTAGAACCTCGGAGACCCAGTACTTC.

The chain carries TRBV4-1 and TRBJ2-7, with 9 bases aligning to TRBD1. Germline trimming cut 4 bases from V and 6 bases from J; bases unmatched to any gene: 7. In germline, CDR1 is MGHRA, CDR2 YSYEKL. The CDR3 loop spans 14 amino acids. The CDR3 loop reads CASSRPGQGSEQYF. Written as DNA, the CDR3 is TGCGCCAGCAGCCGCCCGGGACAGGGTAGCGAGCAGTACTTC.

This chain joins TRBV5-4 and TRBJ2-1; D possibly corresponds to TRBD2 (5 bases). CDR1 SGHNT and CDR2 YYREEE come from the germline V gene (reference sequence). V dropped 4 bases and J dropped 1 base, with 21 bases sitting between them. The CDR3 consists of 18 residues. The CDR3 here is CASSQSGVGVESYNEQFF. CDR3 DNA: TGTGCCAGCAGCCAAAGTGGGGTCGGGGTAGAATCCTACAATGAGCAGTTCTTC.

CDR3 nucleotide sequence: TGTGCCAGCAGCAGAGGGGGATACGAAGCTTTCTTT. It codes for CASSRGGYEAFF. The V call is TRBV6-6, the J call TRBJ1-1; TRBD1 might be the D (6 bases). Germline CDR1 reads MNHNY; CDR2 reads SVGAGI (reference sequence). The V gene lost 6 bases and the J gene lost 8 bases, with 13 bases spanning the gap. The CDR3 extends over 12 amino acids.

The chain has TRBV18 and TRBJ2-1; TRBD1 agrees at 9 bases. Germline CDR1 reads KGHSH; CDR2 reads LQKENI. The CDR3 consists of 15 residues. Trimming removed 0 bases from V and 6 bases from J; junction bases left unmatched: 3. The CDR3 is CASSPPGTGSNEQFF. CDR3 nucleotides: TGTGCCAGCTCACCACCAGGGACAGGGAGCAATGAGCAGTTCTTC.

This sequence joins TRBV2 and TRBJ2-5; perhaps TRBD2 as D (5 bases). CDR3 length equals 16 residues. Per the germline V gene, CDR1 is SNHLY and CDR2 is FYNNEI. V lost 1 base and J 3 bases, leaving 15 bases between the germline ends. The CDR3 here is CASSEGGGRRKETQYF. CDR3 coding DNA: TGTGCCAGCAGTGAAGGAGGCGGGCGGAGGAAAGAGACCCAGTACTTC.

The gene calls are TRBV6-1 and TRBJ2-2, with a possible D match to TRBD1 (5 bases). V was pared by 6 bases and J by 6 bases, with 14 bases between. CDR1 and CDR2 from the germline V gene are MNHNS and SASEGT. This CDR3 spans 14 amino acids. CDR3 sequence (DNA): TGTGCCAGCAGGCCATTATGGGGCCCCGGGGAGCTGTTTTTT. Amino acid sequence: CASRPLWGPGELFF.

V is TRBV29-1 and J is TRBJ1-5; no definite D call. Trimming left V 4 bases short and J 7 bases short, with 11 bases between. Per the germline V gene, CDR1 is SQVTM and CDR2 is ANQGSEA. The CDR3 length is 12 residues. CDR3 region: CSVATLGQPQHF. The CDR3 nucleotides are TGCAGCGTTGCGACCCTAGGCCAGCCCCAGCATTTT.

V is TRBV30 and J is TRBJ1-6; no firm D call. This CDR3 contains 14 residues. Germline assignment: CDR1 GTSNPN and CDR2 SVGIG (reference sequence). The V end was cut by 5 bases, the J end by 13 bases, with 21 bases between. The CDR3, as DNA: TGTGCCTGGCGATCCGGGAACCCCTCCGCGCCCCTCCACTTT. Translation: CAWRSGNPSAPLHF.

V and J are TRBV6-1 and TRBJ2-5; 7 positions agree with TRBD1. Germline lookup yields CDR1 MNHNS and CDR2 SASEGT. This CDR3 has 16 amino acids. J lost 1 base, V lost 3 bases, and 8 bases had no gene match. CDR3 in amino acids: CASSDRPGQPQETQYF. The DNA of the CDR3 is TGTGCCAGCAGTGACCGTCCGGGACAGCCCCAAGAGACCCAGTACTTC.